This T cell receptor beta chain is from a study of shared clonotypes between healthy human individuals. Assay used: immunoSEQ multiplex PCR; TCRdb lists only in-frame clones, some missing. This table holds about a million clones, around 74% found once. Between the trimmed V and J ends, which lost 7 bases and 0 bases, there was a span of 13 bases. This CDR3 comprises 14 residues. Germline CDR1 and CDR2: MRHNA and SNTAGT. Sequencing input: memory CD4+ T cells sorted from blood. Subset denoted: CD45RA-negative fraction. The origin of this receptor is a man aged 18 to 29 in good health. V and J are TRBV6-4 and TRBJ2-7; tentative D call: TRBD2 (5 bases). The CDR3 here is CASNGVPSSYEQYF. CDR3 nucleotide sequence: TGTGCCAGCAACGGGGTCCCGAGCTCCTACGAGCAGTACTTC.